This record covers a single T cell receptor beta chain. Its antigen is unidentified. Sequenced by immunoSEQ multiplex PCR; TCRdb stores in-frame clones only, minus some. The table records around 30,000 clones, roughly two thirds of them present only once. This sample was included in a study of vaccination effects on CD4 cells after COVID-19. Whole-study results and caveats: Clones induced by infection and by vaccine showed marked clonal contraction late after vaccination. Early post-infection timepoints were absent, and convalescent patients were few.

Before any sequencing was done, the ViraFEST assay used viral peptide pools to expand antigen-specific CD4+ T cells. Culture lasted around eleven days before CD4+ T cell isolation. This CDR3 is built from 13 residues. V gave up 6 bases and J gave up 4 bases, with 12 bases separating them. This material consisted of CD4+ T cells from PBMCs cultured with HCoV-229E spike peptides, taken before COVID-19 vaccination. The chain is built from TRBV12-3 or TRBV12-4 and TRBJ1-2, with TRBD1 as a possible D gene (5 bases). The sequence derives from a human donor who received a COVID-19 vaccine. The CDR3 sequence is CASSTQGLYGYTF. CDR3 coding DNA: TGTGCCAGCAGCACTCAGGGACTCTATGGCTACACCTTC.